This record concerns one T cell receptor beta chain sequence. Its specificity is not known. This entry belongs to a study of cytotoxic CD8 clonotypes in ibrutinib-treated CLL. About the study: Response samples were obtained once patients had received a median around 12 months of treatment, range 6 to 36. General study findings and limits: Pretreatment clonality was elevated relative to age-matched healthy donors and paralleled circulating CD8+ T-cell counts.

Repertoires were generated with immunoSEQ multiplex PCR, while TCRdb's copy carries only in-frame clones and drops some. Altogether over 150,000 clones are present, 81% being singletons, with the ten largest covering under 2.5%. Germline V gene lookup returns CDR1 GTSNPN and CDR2 SVGIG (reference sequence). The CDR3 runs 15 residues. Germline trimming cut 5 bases from V and 0 bases from J; bases unmatched to any gene: 5. The specimen was PBMCs, collected after 12 months of ibrutinib treatment. The rearrangement joins TRBV30 to TRBJ2-1; 9 nucleotides line up with TRBD2. The receptor was derived from a human donor with chronic lymphocytic leukemia. CDR3 sequence: CAWDLAGNSYNEQFF. Written as DNA, the CDR3 is TGTGCCTGGGATCTAGCGGGGAACTCCTACAATGAGCAGTTCTTC.